This T cell receptor beta chain was identified in a study of blood T cell repertoires in COVID-19. Germline CDR1 and CDR2: LNHDA and SQIVND (reference sequence). V was shortened by 5 bases and J by 1 base, with 21 bases between the two germline ends. The CDR3 runs 18 residues. TCRdb's table, derived via immunoSEQ multiplex PCR, lists solely in-frame clones and lacks some. The data contain 150,000 to 160,000 clones, roughly nine tenths of them seen just once; the ten biggest clones take up approximately 15%. The origin of this receptor is a woman aged 40 to 50 with acute or convalescent COVID-19. The rearrangement links TRBV19 to TRBJ1-5; perhaps TRBD1 as D (6 bases). The sequencing sample was made of peripheral blood. The CDR3 is CASSQTFWAGVSNQPQHF. The CDR3 DNA follows: TGTGCCAGTAGTCAAACTTTTTGGGCAGGGGTAAGCAATCAGCCCCAGCATTTT.